This TCR beta chain was found in a study of cytomegalovirus exposure and HLA in healthy donors. Study-wide background: In a later analysis, it was reported that the roughly 130 validation repertoires had been produced on the same platform as the 600 to 850 repertoires belonging to the first cohort.

Germline V CDR1 and CDR2: MDHEN, SYDVKM. The junction had 6 bases not matched to a gene; V was cut back by 4 bases and J by 8 bases. The CDR3 is 14 residues long. Points on this clone: No antigen is known for it.

Study observations and caveats: Reports showed the classifier diagnosing cytomegalovirus status with high specificity and sensitivity. Researchers reported that a few CMV-associated chains were confirmed in vitro as CMV antigen-specific.

Sequencing used immunoSEQ multiplex PCR; TCRdb keeps in-frame clones, though not all of them. The sample carries fewer than 130,000 clones, approximately 89% recorded once. The sequence derives from a woman aged 18-29 years in good health and CMV-seronegative. The rearrangement uses TRBV28 and TRBJ1-2; 11 bases align to TRBD1. Sample: PBMCs. The CDR3 is CASSSGGTGGGYTF. The DNA for the CDR3 is TGTGCCAGCAGTTCAGGGGGGACAGGGGGAGGCTACACCTTC.